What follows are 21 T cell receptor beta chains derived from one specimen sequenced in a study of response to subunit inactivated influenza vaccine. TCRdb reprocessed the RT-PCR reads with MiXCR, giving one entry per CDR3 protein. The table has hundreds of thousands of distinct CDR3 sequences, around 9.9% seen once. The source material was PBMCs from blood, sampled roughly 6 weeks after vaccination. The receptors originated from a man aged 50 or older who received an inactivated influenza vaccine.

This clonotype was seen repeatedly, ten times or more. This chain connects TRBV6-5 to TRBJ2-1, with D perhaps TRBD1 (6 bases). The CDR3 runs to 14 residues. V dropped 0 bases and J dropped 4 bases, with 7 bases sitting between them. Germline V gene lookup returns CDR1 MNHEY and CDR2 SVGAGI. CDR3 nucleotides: TGTGCCAGCAGTTACTCGACAGGTTACAATGAGCAGTTCTTC. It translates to CASSYSTGYNEQFF.

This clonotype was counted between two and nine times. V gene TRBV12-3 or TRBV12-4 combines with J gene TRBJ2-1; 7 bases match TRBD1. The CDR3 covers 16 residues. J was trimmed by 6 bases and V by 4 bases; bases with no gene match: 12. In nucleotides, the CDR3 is TGTGCCAGCAGTTCCCGGCGGTTAGGGGGCGGCAATGAGCAGTTCTTC. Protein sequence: CASSSRRLGGGNEQFF.

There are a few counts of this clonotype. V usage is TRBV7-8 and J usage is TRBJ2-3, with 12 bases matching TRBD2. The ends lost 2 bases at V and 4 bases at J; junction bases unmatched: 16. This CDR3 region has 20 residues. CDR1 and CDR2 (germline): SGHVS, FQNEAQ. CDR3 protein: CASSLWTTSSGRAVADTQYF. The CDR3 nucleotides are TGTGCCAGCAGCTTATGGACAACTTCTAGCGGGAGGGCAGTGGCAGATACGCAGTATTTT.

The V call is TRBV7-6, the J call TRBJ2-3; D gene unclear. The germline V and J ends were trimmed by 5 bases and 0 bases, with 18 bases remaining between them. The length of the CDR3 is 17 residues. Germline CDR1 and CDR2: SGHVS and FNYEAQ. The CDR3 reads CASSTIIAWGSTDTQYF. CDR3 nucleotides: TGTGCCAGCAGCACGATTATCGCCTGGGGTAGCACAGATACGCAGTATTTT.

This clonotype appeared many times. CDR3 DNA: TGTGCCAGCAGCTTAGAAGAACCGGGACAGGGGGCAAGCTCCTACGAGCAGTACTTC. It translates to CASSLEEPGQGASSYEQYF. The chain links TRBV11-2 to TRBJ2-7; 12 bases map to TRBD1. CDR1 and CDR2 (germline): SGHAT, FQNNGV. Unmatched junction bases numbered 9, after V lost 0 bases and J lost 0 bases. The CDR3 covers 19 residues.

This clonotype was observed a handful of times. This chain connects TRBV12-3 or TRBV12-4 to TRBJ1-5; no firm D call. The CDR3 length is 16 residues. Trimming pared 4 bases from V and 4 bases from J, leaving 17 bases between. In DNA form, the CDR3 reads TGTGCCAGCAGTTCGCCCCGAGGCAGCTCTAATCAGCCCCAGCATTTT. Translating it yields CASSSPRGSSNQPQHF.

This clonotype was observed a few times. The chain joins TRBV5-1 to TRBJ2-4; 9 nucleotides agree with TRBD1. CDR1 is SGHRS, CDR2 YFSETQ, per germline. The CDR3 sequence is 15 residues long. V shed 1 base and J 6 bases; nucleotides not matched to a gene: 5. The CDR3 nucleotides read TGCGCCAGCAGCTTGTGGACAGGGGACGGAAACATTCAGTACTTC. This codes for CASSLWTGDGNIQYF.

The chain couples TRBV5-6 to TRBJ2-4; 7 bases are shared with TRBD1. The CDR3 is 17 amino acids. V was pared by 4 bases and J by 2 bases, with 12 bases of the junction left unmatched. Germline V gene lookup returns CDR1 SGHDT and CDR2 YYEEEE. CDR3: CASSLFGQEPTKNIQYF. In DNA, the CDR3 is TGTGCCAGCAGCCTCTTCGGACAGGAACCTACCAAAAACATTCAGTACTTC. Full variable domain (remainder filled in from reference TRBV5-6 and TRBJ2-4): DAGVTQSPTHLIKTRGQQVTLRCSPKSGHDTVSWYQQALGQGPQFIFQYYEEEERQRGNFPDRFSGHQFPNYSSELNVNALLLGDSALYLCASSLFGQEPTKNIQYFGAGTRLSVL.

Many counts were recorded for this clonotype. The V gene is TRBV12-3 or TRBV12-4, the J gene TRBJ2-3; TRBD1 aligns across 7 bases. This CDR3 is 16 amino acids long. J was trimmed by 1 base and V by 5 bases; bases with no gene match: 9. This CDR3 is CASSPRAGGGTDTQYF. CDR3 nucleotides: TGTGCCAGCAGTCCGCGGGCAGGGGGAGGCACAGATACGCAGTATTTT.

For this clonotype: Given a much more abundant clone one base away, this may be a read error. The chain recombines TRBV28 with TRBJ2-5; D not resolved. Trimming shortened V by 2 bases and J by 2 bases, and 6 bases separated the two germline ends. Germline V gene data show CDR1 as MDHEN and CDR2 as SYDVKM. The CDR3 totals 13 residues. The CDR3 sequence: CASSLPQQETQYF. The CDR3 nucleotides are TGTGCCAGCAGTTTACCCCAGCAAGAGACCCAGTACTTC.

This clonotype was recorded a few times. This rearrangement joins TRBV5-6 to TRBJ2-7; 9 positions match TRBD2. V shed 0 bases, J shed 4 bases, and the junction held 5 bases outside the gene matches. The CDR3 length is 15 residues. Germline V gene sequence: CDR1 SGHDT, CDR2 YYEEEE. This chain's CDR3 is CASSLVSSGTYEQYF. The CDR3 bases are TGTGCCAGCAGCTTGGTATCTAGCGGGACGTACGAGCAGTACTTC.

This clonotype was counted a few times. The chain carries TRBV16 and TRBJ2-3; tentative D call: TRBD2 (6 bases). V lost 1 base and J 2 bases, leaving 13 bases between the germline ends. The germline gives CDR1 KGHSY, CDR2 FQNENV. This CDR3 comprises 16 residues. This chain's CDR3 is CASSQFLAGPTDTQYF. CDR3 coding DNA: TGTGCCAGCAGCCAATTTTTGGCGGGACCCACAGATACGCAGTATTTT. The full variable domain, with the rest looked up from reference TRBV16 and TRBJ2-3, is GEEVAQTPKHLVRGEGQKAKLYCAPIKGHSYVFWYQQVLKNEFKFLISFQNENVFDETGMPKERFSAKCLPNSPCSLEIQATKLEDSAVYFCASSQFLAGPTDTQYFGPGTRLTVL.

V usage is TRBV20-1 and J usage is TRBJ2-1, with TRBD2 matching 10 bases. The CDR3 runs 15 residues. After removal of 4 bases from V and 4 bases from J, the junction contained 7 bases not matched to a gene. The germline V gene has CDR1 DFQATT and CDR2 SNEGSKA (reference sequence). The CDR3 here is CSAKPPSGGYNEQFF. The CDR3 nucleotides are TGCAGTGCTAAACCCCCTAGCGGGGGATACAATGAGCAGTTCTTC.

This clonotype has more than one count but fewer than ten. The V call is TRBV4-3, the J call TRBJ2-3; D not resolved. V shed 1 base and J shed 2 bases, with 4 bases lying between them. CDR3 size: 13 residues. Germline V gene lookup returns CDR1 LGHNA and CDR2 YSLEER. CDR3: CASSQANTDTQYF. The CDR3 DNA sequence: TGCGCCAGCAGCCAAGCAAACACAGATACGCAGTATTTT.

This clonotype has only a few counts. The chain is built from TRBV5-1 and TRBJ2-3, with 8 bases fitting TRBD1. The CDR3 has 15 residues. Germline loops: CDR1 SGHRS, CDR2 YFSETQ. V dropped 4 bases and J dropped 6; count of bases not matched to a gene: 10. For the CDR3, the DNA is TGCGCCAGCAGCCGGACAGGGAGTATTGAGGATACGCAGTATTTT. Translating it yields CASSRTGSIEDTQYF.

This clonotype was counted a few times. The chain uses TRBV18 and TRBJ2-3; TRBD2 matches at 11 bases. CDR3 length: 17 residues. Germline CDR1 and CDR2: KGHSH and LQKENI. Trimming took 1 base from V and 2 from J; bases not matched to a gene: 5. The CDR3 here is CASSPLAGGRNTDTQYF. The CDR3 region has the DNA TGTGCCAGCTCACCACTAGCGGGAGGGCGAAACACAGATACGCAGTATTTT.

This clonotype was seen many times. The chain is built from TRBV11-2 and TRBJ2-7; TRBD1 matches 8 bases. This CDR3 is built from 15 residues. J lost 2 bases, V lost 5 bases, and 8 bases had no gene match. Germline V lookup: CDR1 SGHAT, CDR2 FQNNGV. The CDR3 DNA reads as TGTGCCAGCAGCGCGCTGGGGACAGGCCCCTACGAGCAGTACTTC. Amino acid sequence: CASSALGTGPYEQYF.

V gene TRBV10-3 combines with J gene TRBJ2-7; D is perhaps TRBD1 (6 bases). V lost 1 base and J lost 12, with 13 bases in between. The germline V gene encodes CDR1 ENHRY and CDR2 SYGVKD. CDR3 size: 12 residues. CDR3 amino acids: CAISEFHRVRYF. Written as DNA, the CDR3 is TGTGCCATCAGTGAGTTCCACAGGGTTAGGTACTTC.

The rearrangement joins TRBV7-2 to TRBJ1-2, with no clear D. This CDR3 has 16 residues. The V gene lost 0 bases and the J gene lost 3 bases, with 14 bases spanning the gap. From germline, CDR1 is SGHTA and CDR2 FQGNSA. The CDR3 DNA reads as TGTGCCAGCAGCTTAGCTTCCAGCAGACCAGACTATGGCTACACCTTC. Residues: CASSLASSRPDYGYTF.

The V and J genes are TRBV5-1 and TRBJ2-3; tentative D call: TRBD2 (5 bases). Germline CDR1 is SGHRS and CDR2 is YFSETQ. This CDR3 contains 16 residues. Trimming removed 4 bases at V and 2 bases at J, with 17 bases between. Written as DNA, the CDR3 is TGCGCCAGCAGCAAAGGAGCGGCAGCTAACACAGATACGCAGTATTTT. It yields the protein CASSKGAAANTDTQYF.

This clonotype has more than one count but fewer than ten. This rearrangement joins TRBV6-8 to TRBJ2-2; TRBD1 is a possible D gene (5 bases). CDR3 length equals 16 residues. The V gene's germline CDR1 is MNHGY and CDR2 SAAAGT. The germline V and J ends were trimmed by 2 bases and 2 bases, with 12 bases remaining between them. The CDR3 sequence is CASSYPTGPNTGELFF. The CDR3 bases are TGTGCCAGCAGTTACCCCACAGGTCCTAACACCGGGGAGCTGTTTTTT.